The 17 T cell receptor beta chains below were found in one sample sequenced in a study of T cell responses to AZD1222 COVID-19 vaccine. Assay used: immunoSEQ multiplex PCR; TCRdb lists only in-frame clones, some missing. The sample consists of fewer than 130,000 clones, about nine tenths of them appearing once. Source: peripheral blood, taken 28 days after the second AZD1222 dose. All receptors come from an adult who received the AZD1222 COVID-19 vaccine.

J is TRBJ2-5 and V is TRBV3-1 (or the pseudogene TRBV3-2); D could derive from TRBD1 or TRBD2 (5 bases each). With 7 bases removed from V and 0 bases from J, the gap between germline ends came to 15 bases. CDR1 is LGHDT and CDR2 is YNNKEL in the germline V gene (reference sequence). The CDR3 consists of 15 residues. CDR3 region: CASTHVGVDQETQYF. DNA of the CDR3: TGTGCCAGCACCCATGTGGGGGTAGACCAAGAGACCCAGTACTTC.

The chain is built from TRBV18 and TRBJ2-3, with no clear D. Looked up from germline, CDR1 is KGHSH and CDR2 is LQKENI. The CDR3 is 12 amino acids. The V end lost 1 base, the J end lost 4 bases, and 3 bases lay between the germline ends. CDR3 loop: CASSPRSDTQYF. CDR3 coding DNA: TGTGCCAGCTCACCACGGTCAGATACGCAGTATTTT. The full variable domain, completed using reference TRBV18 and TRBJ2-3, is NAGVMQNPRHLVRRRGQEARLRCSPMKGHSHVYWYRQLPEEGLKFMVYLQKENIIDESGMPKERFSAEFPKEGPSILRIQQVVRGDSAAYFCASSPRSDTQYFGPGTRLTVL.

Comments on this clone: The identical CDR3 is also encoded by other nucleotide sequences in the sample. The J gene is TRBJ1-2, the V gene TRBV5-6; D uncertain. Trimming removed 1 base from V and 5 bases from J, with 6 bases in between. The CDR3 runs to 12 residues. From germline, CDR1 is SGHDT and CDR2 YYEEEE. CDR3 region: CASSLSGYGYTF. The CDR3 DNA reads TGTGCCAGCAGCTTGTCAGGTTATGGCTACACCTTC.

Concerning this clone: A junction boundary mismatches the germline segment, possibly from a read error. The chain uses TRBV4-3 and TRBJ1-6; D not resolved. Looked up from germline, CDR1 is LGHNA and CDR2 is YSLEER. The CDR3 is made up of 15 amino acids. This CDR3 is CASSQDQAYYSPLHF. CDR3 DNA sequence: TGCGCCAGCAGCCAAGATCAGGCCTATTATTCACCCCTCCACTTT.

The chain uses TRBV27 and TRBJ2-7; TRBD2 agrees at 7 bases. Germline V lookup: CDR1 MNHEY, CDR2 SMNVEV (reference sequence). This CDR3 spans 14 amino acids. Losses at the gene ends were 6 bases for V and 7 bases for J; bases not matched to a gene: 12. The CDR3 nucleotides are TGTGCCAGCAGCCCGAGCGGGACTACGAAAGAGCAGTACTTC. The encoded protein is CASSPSGTTKEQYF.

This CDR3 is CASSQEGQGEKLFF. Here the CDR3 DNA reads TGCGCCAGCAGCCAAGAGGGACAGGGGGAAAAACTGTTTTTT. The V gene is TRBV4-1, the J gene TRBJ1-4; 10 nucleotides match TRBD1. The CDR3 spans 14 residues. V lost 0 bases to trimming and J lost 8 bases; unmatched junction nucleotides: 0. In germline, CDR1 is MGHRA, CDR2 YSYEKL.

The chain is built from TRBV19 and TRBJ1-1, with D tentatively TRBD1 (6 bases). This CDR3 has 13 residues. V shed 3 bases and J shed 6 bases, with 11 bases lying between them. Per the germline V gene, CDR1 is LNHDA and CDR2 is SQIVND (reference sequence). The CDR3 protein is CASSMKGVAEAFF. Written as DNA, the CDR3 is TGTGCCAGTAGTATGAAGGGGGTAGCTGAAGCTTTCTTT.

This chain uses TRBV4-3 with TRBJ2-2; TRBD1 agrees at 8 bases. There are 17 residues in the CDR3. V gave up 4 bases and J gave up 5 bases; unmatched junction bases: 12. The germline CDR1 and CDR2 sequences are LGHNA and YSLEER. CDR3 nucleotides: TGCGCCAGCAGCCGCGGTATCGGACAGGGTCTAACCGGGGAGCTGTTTTTT. Translating it yields CASSRGIGQGLTGELFF.

V is TRBV19 and J is TRBJ2-5; 10 bases agree with TRBD2. Germline-derived CDR1 and CDR2 are LNHDA and SQIVND (reference sequence). The CDR3 spans 16 residues. The junction had 7 bases not matched to a gene; V was cut back by 3 bases and J by 3 bases. The CDR3 sequence is CASSIRLAGAEETQYF. CDR3 coding DNA: TGTGCCAGTAGTATTCGGCTAGCGGGGGCTGAAGAGACCCAGTACTTC. Full variable domain (outside the CDR3, taken from reference TRBV19 and TRBJ2-5): DGGITQSPKYLFRKEGQNVTLSCEQNLNHDAMYWYRQDPGQGLRLIYYSQIVNDFQKGDIAEGYSVSREKKESFPLTVTSAQKNPTAFYLCASSIRLAGAEETQYFGPGTRLLVL.

The table lists this clone with a few counts. The genes are TRBV11-2 and TRBJ2-1; 10 nucleotides match TRBD2. Germline trimming cut 4 bases from V and 3 bases from J; bases unmatched to any gene: 6. Germline CDR1 reads SGHAT; CDR2 reads FQNNGV. There are 16 residues in the CDR3. The CDR3 nucleotides read TGTGCCAGCAGCTCCCCACTAGCGGGGAACTACAATGAGCAGTTCTTC. It is translated as CASSSPLAGNYNEQFF.

The rearrangement joins TRBV24-1 to TRBJ2-3; maybe TRBD1 (7 bases). Germline CDR1 is KGHDR and CDR2 is SFDVKD. V dropped 2 bases and J dropped 6 bases, with 20 bases sitting between them. The CDR3 is made up of 17 amino acids. The CDR3 spells CATSDWATRGVRDTQYF. DNA for the CDR3: TGTGCCACCAGTGATTGGGCCACCAGGGGGGTTAGGGATACGCAGTATTTT.

The V gene is TRBV7-3, the J gene TRBJ2-2; TRBD2 is a possible D gene (6 bases). Germline CDR1 SGHTA, CDR2 FQGTGA. The germline V and J ends were trimmed by 6 bases and 2 bases, with 13 bases remaining between them. CDR3 length: 15 residues. The CDR3 DNA reads as TGTGCCAGCAGTTCGGGACTTCCAAACACCGGGGAGCTGTTTTTT. Protein sequence: CASSSGLPNTGELFF.

The sample holds a few counts of this clone. The chain carries TRBV28 and TRBJ1-5; D remains ambiguous. There are 12 residues in the CDR3. Germline loops: CDR1 MDHEN, CDR2 SYDVKM. The CDR3 here is CGCGGGNQPQHF. DNA for the CDR3: TGTGGATGTGGAGGAGGCAATCAGCCCCAGCATTTT.

In this sample, this clone turned up a few times. This sequence joins TRBV18 and TRBJ2-7; D is ambiguous. Looked up from germline, CDR1 is KGHSH and CDR2 is LQKENI. V was clipped by 0 bases and J by 4 bases, with 10 bases between them. CDR3 length: 14 amino acids. CDR3 sequence: CASSPPVAKYEQYF. The DNA of the CDR3 is TGTGCCAGCTCACCACCGGTGGCCAAATACGAGCAGTACTTC.

The V gene is TRBV7-9, the J gene TRBJ1-1; D might be TRBD1 (6 bases). Trimming stripped 5 bases from V and 4 bases from J, with 8 bases between. There are 12 residues in the CDR3. The germline V gene has CDR1 SEHNR and CDR2 FQNEAQ (reference sequence). CDR3 in amino acids: CASSQGGTEAFF. The CDR3 DNA reads as TGTGCCAGCAGCCAAGGGGGCACTGAAGCTTTCTTT.

V gene TRBV18 combines with J gene TRBJ1-2; D might be TRBD1 (5 bases). Trimming took 3 bases from V and 6 from J, leaving 14 bases between them. The CDR3 sequence is 14 residues long. Germline V gene sequence: CDR1 KGHSH, CDR2 LQKENI. The CDR3 DNA reads TGTGCCAGCTCACCGAGGACAAGCCCCCATGGCTACACCTTC. Translated: CASSPRTSPHGYTF.

The CDR3 loop reads CASSPTGGLEYNEQFF. CDR3 nucleotide sequence: TGTGCCAGCAGCCCCACGGGGGGTTTGGAATACAATGAGCAGTTCTTC. The chain combines TRBV5-4 with TRBJ2-1, with TRBD2 matching over 7 bases. Germline values: CDR1 SGHNT, CDR2 YYREEE (reference sequence). This CDR3 is built from 16 residues. V lost 4 bases and J lost 4; bases outside the gene matches: 11.